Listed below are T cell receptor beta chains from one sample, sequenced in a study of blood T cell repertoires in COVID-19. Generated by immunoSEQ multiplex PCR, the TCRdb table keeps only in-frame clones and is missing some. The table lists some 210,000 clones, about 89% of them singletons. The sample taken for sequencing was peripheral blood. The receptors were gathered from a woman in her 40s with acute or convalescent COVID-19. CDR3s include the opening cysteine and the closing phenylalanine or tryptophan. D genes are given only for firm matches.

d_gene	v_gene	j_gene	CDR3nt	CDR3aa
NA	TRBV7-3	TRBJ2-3	TGTGCCAGCAGCCCCCAGGGAGATACGCAGTATTTT	CASSPQGDTQYF
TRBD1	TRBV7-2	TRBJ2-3	TGTGCCAGCAGCTTACGGACAGGGACAGATACGCAGTATTTT	CASSLRTGTDTQYF
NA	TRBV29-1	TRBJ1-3	TGCAGCGGTCGCGGGGCTGGAAACACCATATATTTT	CSGRGAGNTIYF
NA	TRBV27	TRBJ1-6	TGTGCCAGCAGTCCCCGGGAGGGTAATTCACCCCTCCACTTT	CASSPREGNSPLHF
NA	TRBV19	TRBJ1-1	TGTGCCAGTAGTTTCAATGGACTGAAGAACACTGAAGCTTTCTTT	CASSFNGLKNTEAFF
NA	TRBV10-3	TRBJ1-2	TGTGCCATCAGTGAACGACCGGGCTATGGCTACACCTTC	CAISERPGYGYTF
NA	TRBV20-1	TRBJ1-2	TGCAGTGCTAGCTCTTTTGGCTACACCTTC	CSASSFGYTF
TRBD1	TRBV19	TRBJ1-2	TGTGCCAGTAGTACTACAGGGGGCCTTAACTATGGCTACACCTTC	CASSTTGGLNYGYTF
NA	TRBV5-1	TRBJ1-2	TGCGCCAGCAGCTTGGGGGGGCAAGGGAACTATGGCTACACCTTC	CASSLGGQGNYGYTF
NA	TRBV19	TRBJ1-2	TGTGCCAGTAGTGTTGACAGGTTAGCTAACTATGGCTACACCTTC	CASSVDRLANYGYTF
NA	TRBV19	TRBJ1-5	TGTGCCACCAACCCTTTACAGGGTGTCAAGCAGCCCCAGCATTTT	CATNPLQGVKQPQHF
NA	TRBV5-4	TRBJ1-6	TGTGCCAGCAGCCGCGGGGACTTGAGCTCCTATAATTCACCCCTCCACTTT	CASSRGDLSSYNSPLHF
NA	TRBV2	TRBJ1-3	TGTGCCAGCAGTCCAGGGGATGGAAACACCATATATTTT	CASSPGDGNTIYF
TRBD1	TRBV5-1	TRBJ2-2	TGCGCCAGCAGCTGGGGGGACAGGACCACCGGGGAGCTGTTTTTT	CASSWGDRTTGELFF
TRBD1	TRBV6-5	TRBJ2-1	TGTGCCAGCAGAAGGACAGGGGGCGATGAGCAGTTCTTC	CASRRTGGDEQFF
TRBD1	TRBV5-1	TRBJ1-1	TGCGCCAGCAGCTTGAGAGGGGGCGCTTACACTGAAGCTTTCTTT	CASSLRGGAYTEAFF
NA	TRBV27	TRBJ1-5	TGTGCCAGCAGTTTATCGGGGGGACTCAATCAGCCCCAGCATTTT	CASSLSGGLNQPQHF
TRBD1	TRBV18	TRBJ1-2	TGTGCCAGCTCACCTACTGACAGGGTAAATGGCTACACCTTC	CASSPTDRVNGYTF
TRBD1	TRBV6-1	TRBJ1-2	TGTGCCAGCAGTGAACCTCCCGGGACAGGGTATGGCTACACCTTC	CASSEPPGTGYGYTF
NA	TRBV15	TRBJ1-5	TGTGCCACCAGCAGAGTTAACAGTCCCACCCAGCATTTT	CATSRVNSPTQHF
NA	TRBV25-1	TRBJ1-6	TGTGCCAGCAGAGCGACGGCCTATAATTCACCCCTCCACTTT	CASRATAYNSPLHF
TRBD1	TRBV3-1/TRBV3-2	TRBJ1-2	TGTGCCAGCAGCCAAGGGCCCCGGGACAGGGGGGATACCTTC	CASSQGPRDRGDTF
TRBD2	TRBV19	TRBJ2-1	TGTGCCAGTAGCGTTTATAGCGGGGGGGCCTACAATGAGCAGTTCTTC	CASSVYSGGAYNEQFF